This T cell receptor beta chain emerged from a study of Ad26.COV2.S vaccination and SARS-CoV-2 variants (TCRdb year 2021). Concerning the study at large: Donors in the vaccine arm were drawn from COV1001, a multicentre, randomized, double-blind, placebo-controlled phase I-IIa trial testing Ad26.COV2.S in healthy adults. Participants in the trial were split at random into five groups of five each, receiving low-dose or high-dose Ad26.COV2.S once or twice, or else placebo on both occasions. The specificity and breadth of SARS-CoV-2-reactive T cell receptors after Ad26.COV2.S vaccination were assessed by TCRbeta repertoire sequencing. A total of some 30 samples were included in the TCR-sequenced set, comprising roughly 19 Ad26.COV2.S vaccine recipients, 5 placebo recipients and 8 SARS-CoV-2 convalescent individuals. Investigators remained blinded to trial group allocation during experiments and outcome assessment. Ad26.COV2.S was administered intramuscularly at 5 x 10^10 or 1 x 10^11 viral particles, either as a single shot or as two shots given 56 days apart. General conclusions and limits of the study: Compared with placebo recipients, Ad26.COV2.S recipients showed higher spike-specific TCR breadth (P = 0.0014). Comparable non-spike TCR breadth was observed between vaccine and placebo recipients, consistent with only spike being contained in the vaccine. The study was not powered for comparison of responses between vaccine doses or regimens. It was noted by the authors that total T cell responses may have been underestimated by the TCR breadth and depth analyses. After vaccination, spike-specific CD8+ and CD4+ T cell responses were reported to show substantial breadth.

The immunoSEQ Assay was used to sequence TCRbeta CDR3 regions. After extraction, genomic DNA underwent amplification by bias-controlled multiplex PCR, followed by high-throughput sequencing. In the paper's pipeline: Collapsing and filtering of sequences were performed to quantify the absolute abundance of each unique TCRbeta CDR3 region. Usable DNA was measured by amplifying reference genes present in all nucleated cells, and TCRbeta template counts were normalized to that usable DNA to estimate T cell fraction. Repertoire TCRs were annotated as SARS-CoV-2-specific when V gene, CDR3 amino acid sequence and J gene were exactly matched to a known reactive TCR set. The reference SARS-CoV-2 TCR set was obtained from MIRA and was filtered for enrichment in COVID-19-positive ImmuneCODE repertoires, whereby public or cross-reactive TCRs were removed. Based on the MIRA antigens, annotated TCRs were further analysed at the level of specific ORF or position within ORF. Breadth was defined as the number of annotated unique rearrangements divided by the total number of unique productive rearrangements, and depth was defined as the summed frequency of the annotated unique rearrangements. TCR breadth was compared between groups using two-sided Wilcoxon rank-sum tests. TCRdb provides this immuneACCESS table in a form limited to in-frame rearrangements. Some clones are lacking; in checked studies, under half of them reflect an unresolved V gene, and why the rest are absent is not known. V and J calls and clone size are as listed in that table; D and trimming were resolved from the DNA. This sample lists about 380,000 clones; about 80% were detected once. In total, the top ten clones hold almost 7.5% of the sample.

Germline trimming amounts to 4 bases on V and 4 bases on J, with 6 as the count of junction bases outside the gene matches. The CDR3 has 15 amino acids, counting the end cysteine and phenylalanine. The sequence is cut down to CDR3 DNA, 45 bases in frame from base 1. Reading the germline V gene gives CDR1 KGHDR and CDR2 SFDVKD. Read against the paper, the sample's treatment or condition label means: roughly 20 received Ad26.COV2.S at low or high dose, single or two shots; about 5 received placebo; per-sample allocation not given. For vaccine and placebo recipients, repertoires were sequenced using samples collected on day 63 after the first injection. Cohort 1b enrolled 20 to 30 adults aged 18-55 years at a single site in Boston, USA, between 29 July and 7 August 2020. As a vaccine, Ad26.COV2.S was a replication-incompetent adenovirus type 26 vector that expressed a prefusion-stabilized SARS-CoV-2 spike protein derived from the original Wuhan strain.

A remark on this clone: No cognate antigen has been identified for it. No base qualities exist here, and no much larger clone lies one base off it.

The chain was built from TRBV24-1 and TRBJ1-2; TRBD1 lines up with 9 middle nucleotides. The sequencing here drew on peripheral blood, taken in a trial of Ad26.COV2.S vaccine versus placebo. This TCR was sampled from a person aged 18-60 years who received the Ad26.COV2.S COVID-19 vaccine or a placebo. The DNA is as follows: TGTGCCACCAGTGAGGGGACAGGGACCATCTATGGCTACACCTTC. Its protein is CATSEGTGTIYGYTF.